Listed below are T cell receptor beta chains from one sample, sequenced in a study of T cell responses to AZD1222 COVID-19 vaccine. Profiling relied on immunoSEQ multiplex PCR, and the TCRdb table lists in-frame clones only, not all of them. The table includes roughly 150,000 clones, over 75% detected once. The sample in question was peripheral blood, obtained on day 0 of AZD1222 vaccination. These receptors were collected from an adult in good health. The CDR3 runs from the conserved cysteine through the conserved F or W. A D gene is named only where the DNA matches it firmly. Only some rows state a clone size, as once, few, many or a class for expanded clones.

j_call	d_call	clone_size	v_call	cdr3_nt	cdr3_aa
TRBJ1-5	TRBD1	NA	TRBV19	TGTGCCAGTAGCCCGGGACAGAGCAATCAGCCCCAGCATTTT	CASSPGQSNQPQHF
TRBJ1-1	NA	NA	TRBV2	TGTGCCAGCAGTGTGCAGGGGATTATCAGGAATGAAGCTTTCTTT	CASSVQGIIRNEAFF
TRBJ2-1	NA	once	TRBV30	TGTGCCTGGACCCCTCCGGGTGGCGGTGAGCAGTTCTTC	CAWTPPGGGEQFF
TRBJ2-1	NA	NA	TRBV27	TGTGCCAGCAGTTTCGGTGCGGGCCTGGGGAATGAGCAGTTCTTC	CASSFGAGLGNEQFF
TRBJ2-1	TRBD2	NA	TRBV4-2	TGTGCCAGCAGCCAAGATTTTTTTGGCGGGAGGGTCAATGAGCAGTTCTTC	CASSQDFFGGRVNEQFF
TRBJ1-1	NA	NA	TRBV7-2	TGTGCCAGCAGCTTACGGAAGTGGGGGGAAGCTTTCTTT	CASSLRKWGEAFF
TRBJ1-2	NA	NA	TRBV5-1	TGCGCCAGCAGCGGAGACAGACATGGCTACACCTTC	CASSGDRHGYTF
TRBJ2-3	TRBD1	NA	TRBV7-2	TGTGCCAGCAGCTTAGAGGGACAGGGGCTGACAACGCAGTATTTT	CASSLEGQGLTTQYF
TRBJ2-5	NA	NA	TRBV25-1	TGTGCCAGCAGTGAAATAGTTGGGCCCGGCGGTCAGACCCAGTACTTC	CASSEIVGPGGQTQYF
TRBJ1-2	NA	few	TRBV6-2/TRBV6-3	TGTGCCAGCAGTTTTCAGGGGTATGGCTACACCTTC	CASSFQGYGYTF
TRBJ2-6	NA	NA	TRBV7-2	TGTGCCAGCAGCCCCTCGTCCTCTGGGGCCAACGTCCTGACTTTC	CASSPSSSGANVLTF
TRBJ1-1	NA	once	TRBV5-5	TGTGCCAGCAGCTTAGGAACAAGGAACACTGAAGCTTTCTTT	CASSLGTRNTEAFF
TRBJ1-1	NA	NA	TRBV29-1	TGCAGCGTTGGTCGGGTCTCTGAAGCTTTCTTT	CSVGRVSEAFF
TRBJ1-4	NA	NA	TRBV30	TGTGCCCGACAGGCATATAATGAAAAACTGTTTTTT	CARQAYNEKLFF
TRBJ2-5	TRBD1	NA	TRBV6-2/TRBV6-3	TGTGCCAGCAGTCAGGGGGCACGAGAGACCCAGTACTTC	CASSQGARETQYF